This T cell receptor beta chain was retrieved from a study of cytotoxic CD8 clonotypes in ibrutinib-treated CLL. As regards this clone: Its antigen is undetermined.

Some clones are missing from TCRdb's copy, which holds only in-frame ones; the method was immunoSEQ multiplex PCR. The data show some 150,000 clones, with 60% to 85% seen just once and around a quarter held by the top ten. The CDR3 loop spans 14 amino acids. Broader study findings: Relative to age-matched healthy donors, clonality at baseline was higher, and it tracked circulating CD8+ T-cell counts. On treatment, the uncommon public clonotypes contracted or remained stable.

V and J are TRBV21-1 and TRBJ2-7. TRBV21-1 is a pseudogene segment. This clonotype was sampled from a human donor with chronic lymphocytic leukemia. The material was PBMCs, obtained after 12 months of ibrutinib treatment. CDR3 in DNA: TGTGCCAGCAGCGAAAAGTGGATCTCCTACGAGCAGTACTTC. Encoded protein: CASSEKWISYEQYF.